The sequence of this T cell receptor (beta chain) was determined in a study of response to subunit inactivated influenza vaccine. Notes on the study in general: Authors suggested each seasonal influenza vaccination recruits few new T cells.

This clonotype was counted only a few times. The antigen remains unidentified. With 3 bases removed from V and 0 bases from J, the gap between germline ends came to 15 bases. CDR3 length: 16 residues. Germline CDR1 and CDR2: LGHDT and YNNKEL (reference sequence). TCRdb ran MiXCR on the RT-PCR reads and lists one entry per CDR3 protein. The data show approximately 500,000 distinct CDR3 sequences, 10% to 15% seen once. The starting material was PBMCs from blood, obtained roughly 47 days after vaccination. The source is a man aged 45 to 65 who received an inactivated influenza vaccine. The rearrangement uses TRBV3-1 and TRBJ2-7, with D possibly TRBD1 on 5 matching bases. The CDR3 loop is CASSQPVGRSSYEQYF. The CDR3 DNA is TGTGCCAGCAGCCAGCCGGTGGGGCGGAGCTCCTACGAGCAGTACTTC.